This TCR beta chain was sequenced during a study of neoadjuvant nivolumab and ipilimumab in lung cancer. Study at large: Nivolumab 3 mg/kg was given days 1, 15 and 29, plus ipilimumab 1 mg/kg day 1 in combination.

Libraries were prepared by immunoSEQ multiplex PCR; TCRdb keeps only in-frame clonotypes and omits some of them. The sample shows more than 10,000 clones, approximately 68% of them seen only once. The V gene end was trimmed by 7 bases and the J gene end by 4 bases; junction bases not matched to a gene: 4. Germline V gene data show CDR1 as SGHRS and CDR2 as YFSETQ. The CDR3 has 12 amino acids. This receptor was identified in an adult with non-small cell lung cancer. The sample in question was peripheral blood, obtained after neoadjuvant nivolumab, alone or with ipilimumab, at or shortly before surgery. V usage is TRBV5-1 and J usage is TRBJ1-2; 7 nucleotides align to TRBD1. The CDR3 nucleotides read TGCGCCAGCGGGGACAGTGCCTATGGCTACACCTTC. It yields the protein CASGDSAYGYTF.